The 23 T cell receptor beta chains listed next were all sequenced from one sample in a study of CD8+CD57+ T cells in acquired aplastic anemia (dated by TCRdb to 2017 to 2018). Flow cytometry had shown CD8+CD57+ cell expansion in the patients selected for sequencing. Instrument on record: Illumina HiSeq 2000. Genomic DNA was used as template for profiling of TCR beta VDJ combinations and CDR3 sequences. TCRdb took the public reads, trimmed them with fastp at Q25, ran MiXCR for clone calling and kept in-frame beta chains. Merged by CDR3 protein, the rows form single entries marked with the most common genes and DNA. The sample table contains under 200,000 distinct CDR3 sequences; only one count was recorded for around 45% of them. The top ten hold approximately 9.7% of the sample. Sequencing was performed on sorted CD4+, CD8+, or CD8+CD57+ T cells (not recorded which) from PBMCs. The receptors were sampled from a human donor with aplastic anemia.

This clonotype was recorded once. The V call is TRBV7-8, the J call TRBJ2-3; D is uncertain. V was trimmed by 4 bases and J by 2 bases, leaving 10 bases between them. This CDR3 is built from 14 residues. Germline V gene lookup returns CDR1 SGHVS and CDR2 FQNEAQ. The CDR3 DNA reads as TGTGCCAGCAGCTCACGACTGCTCACAGATACGCAGTATTTT. It translates to CASSSRLLTDTQYF.

This clonotype was seen more than once but under ten times. The rearrangement uses TRBV10-1 and TRBJ1-1, with D possibly being TRBD1 (6 bases). Germline V gives CDR1 WNHNN, CDR2 SYGVQD (reference sequence). The V and J ends lost 7 bases and 7 bases respectively, with 28 bases between them. The CDR3 extends over 17 amino acids. The CDR3 DNA sequence: TGCGCCAGCATAGAGTGCAGGGGAAGCGGGGTGCCACTTGAAGCTTTCTTT. It specifies CASIECRGSGVPLEAFF.

This clonotype was observed once. The V and J genes are TRBV11-1 and TRBJ2-1, with 11 bases that match TRBD2. The germline V gene encodes CDR1 SGHAT and CDR2 FQDESV (reference sequence). The CDR3 contains 16 residues. V shed 1 base, J shed 3 bases, and the junction held 2 bases outside the gene matches. The CDR3 region is CASSLVTSGNYNEQFF. CDR3 sequence (DNA): TGTGCCAGCAGCTTAGTGACTAGCGGGAACTACAATGAGCAGTTCTTC.

Worth noting for this clonotype: A read error may produce the germline difference seen at one junction end. This sequence joins TRBV12-3 or TRBV12-4 and TRBJ2-5; D may correspond to TRBD1 or TRBD2 (7 bases each). This CDR3 has 13 residues. This CDR3 is CASSTTGRETQYF. DNA of the CDR3: TGTGCCAGCAGTACGACAGGGCGGGAGACACAGTACTTC.

The CDR3 DNA sequence: TGCAGGGACCTGGGGACAGGGGATATCTACGAGCAGTACTTC. This codes for CRDLGTGDIYEQYF. V gene TRBV20-1 combines with J gene TRBJ2-7, with 10 bases that match TRBD1. The CDR3 extends over 14 amino acids. The germline V gene has CDR1 DFQATT and CDR2 SNEGSKA (reference sequence).

The gene calls are TRBV19 and TRBJ2-3; 9 bases match TRBD2. The CDR3 is made up of 16 amino acids. V shed 3 bases and J 0 bases; nucleotides not matched to a gene: 4. Germline lookup yields CDR1 LNHDA and CDR2 SQIVND (reference sequence). CDR3 sequence: CASSIASGVSTDTQYF. The CDR3 nucleotides read TGTGCCAGTAGTATCGCTAGCGGGGTTAGCACAGATACGCAGTATTTT.

This chain links TRBV4-2 with TRBJ2-1; TRBD2 agrees at 14 bases. CDR3 length: 14 residues. Unmatched junction bases numbered 8, after V lost 4 bases and J lost 15 bases. CDR1 is LGHNA and CDR2 is YNFKEQ in the germline V gene. The CDR3 sequence is CASSRGTSGSWRFF. For the CDR3, the DNA is TGTGCCAGCAGCCGTGGGACTAGCGGGAGCTGGCGGTTCTTC.

This clonotype was seen many times. The chain links TRBV29-1 to TRBJ2-7, with 11 positions matching TRBD2. CDR3 size: 12 residues. From germline, CDR1 is SQVTM and CDR2 ANQGSEA. V was clipped by 4 bases and J by 4 bases; unmatched bases: 0. The DNA for the CDR3 is TGCAGCGTTGGGACTAGCGGGTACGAGCAGTACTTC. Its protein product is CSVGTSGYEQYF.

The chain recombines TRBV11-1 with TRBJ1-6; 11 bases are a match to TRBD1. CDR1 and CDR2 from the germline V gene are SGHAT and FQDESV (reference sequence). V lost 0 bases, J lost 8 bases, and 15 bases stayed unmatched. The CDR3 length is 20 residues. In DNA form, the CDR3 reads TGTGCCAGCAGCTTAGCTGGGGACAGGGGGACAATAGAATGGGATTCACCCCTCCACTTT. This gives the protein CASSLAGDRGTIEWDSPLHF.

In regard to this clonotype: A much larger clone lies one base from this, so it may be a read error. The rearrangement joins TRBV27 to TRBJ2-7; D may correspond to TRBD1 or TRBD2 (5 bases each). The CDR3 extends over 11 amino acids. Germline assignment: CDR1 MNHEY and CDR2 SMNVEV (reference sequence). CDR3 coding DNA: TGTGCCAGCCGTATACGGGGCGAGCAGCACTTC. Its protein product is CASRIRGEQHF.

The chain recombines TRBV4-1 with TRBJ2-7, with D perhaps matching TRBD1 (5 bases). Trimming stripped 0 bases from V and 0 bases from J, with 9 bases between. The CDR3 runs 15 residues. Germline CDR1 MGHRA, CDR2 YSYEKL. Here the CDR3 DNA reads TGCGCCAGCAGCCAAGAACGACAGAGCTCCTACGAGCAGTACTTC. As protein: CASSQERQSSYEQYF.

At least ten counts were recorded for this clonotype. The V and J genes are TRBV7-2 and TRBJ2-5, with 13 bases that match TRBD2. Germline values: CDR1 SGHTA, CDR2 FQGNSA. V gave up 6 bases and J gave up 6 bases; unmatched junction bases: 7. This CDR3 comprises 15 residues. CDR3 nucleotides: TGTGCCAGCAGACAGGGACTAGCGGGAATACAGACCCAGTACTTC. This gives the protein CASRQGLAGIQTQYF.

The sample holds many counts of this clonotype. The CDR3 loop is CASSRTSTHEQYF. The CDR3 DNA reads TGTGCCAGTAGTAGGACTAGCACCCACGAGCAGTACTTC. The rearrangement uses TRBV19 and TRBJ2-7; the match to TRBD2 covers 8 bases. V dropped 4 bases and J dropped 5; count of bases not matched to a gene: 4. The germline CDR1 and CDR2 sequences are LNHDA and SQIVND (reference sequence). The CDR3 is 13 amino acids. Together with reference TRBV19 and TRBJ2-7, the CDR3 gives the full variable domain: DGGITQSPKYLFRKEGQNVTLSCEQNLNHDAMYWYRQDPGQGLRLIYYSQIVNDFQKGDIAEGYSVSREKKESFPLTVTSAQKNPTAFYLCASSRTSTHEQYFGPGTRLTVT.

V is TRBV15 and J is TRBJ2-7; D perhaps matches TRBD1 (6 bases). Trimming took 0 bases from V and 6 from J, leaving 18 bases between them. The CDR3 extends over 16 amino acids. In germline, CDR1 is LNHNV, CDR2 YYDKDF (reference sequence). Here the CDR3 reads CATSRDVFRGSAEQYF. The CDR3 DNA is TGTGCCACCAGCAGAGATGTTTTTAGGGGGTCGGCCGAGCAGTACTTC. The whole variable domain, remainder taken from reference TRBV15 and TRBJ2-7, is DAMVIQNPRYQVTQFGKPVTLSCSQTLNHNVMYWYQQKSSQAPKLLFHYYDKDFNNEADTPDNFQSRRPNTSFCFLDIRSPGLGDTAMYLCATSRDVFRGSAEQYFGPGTRLTVT.

V is TRBV11-2 and J is TRBJ2-3; possible D gene TRBD1, 6 bases. The CDR3 spans 14 residues. Germline V gives CDR1 SGHAT, CDR2 FQNNGV. With 5 bases removed from V and 4 bases from J, the gap between germline ends came to 13 bases. CDR3 protein: CASSLTKGADTQYF. The CDR3, as DNA: TGTGCCAGCAGCCTCACTAAGGGGGCAGATACGCAGTATTTT.

The rearrangement links TRBV12-3 or TRBV12-4 to TRBJ2-7; TRBD1 matches at 7 bases. Trimming took 5 bases from V and 2 from J; bases not matched to a gene: 9. The CDR3 extends over 15 amino acids. The chain's CDR3 is CASSDRTGRPYEQYF. In DNA form, the CDR3 reads TGTGCCAGCAGTGATCGGACAGGCCGTCCCTACGAGCAGTACTTC.

The rearrangement joins TRBV7-9 to TRBJ2-7; D gene unclear. The CDR3 covers 11 residues. V lost 2 bases and J 6 bases, leaving 5 bases between the germline ends. Germline CDR1 is SEHNR and CDR2 is FQNEAQ (reference sequence). The CDR3 reads CASSLSVEQYF. CDR3 bases: TGTGCCAGCAGCTTATCGGTCGAGCAGTACTTC.

This clonotype was counted at least ten times. The chain couples TRBV7-2 to TRBJ1-3; D uncertain. Deletions cut 4 bases from V and 0 bases from J, with 7 bases between. CDR3 length equals 14 residues. Germline V gene data show CDR1 as SGHTA and CDR2 as FQGNSA. CDR3 in DNA: TGTGCCAGCAGCTCACGGCTCTCTGGAAACACCATATATTTT. Translation: CASSSRLSGNTIYF.

This clonotype occurred a few times. This sequence joins TRBV7-2 and TRBJ2-3, with D maybe TRBD1 (5 bases). The germline gives CDR1 SGHTA, CDR2 FQGNSA. The CDR3 spans 14 residues. Trimming stripped 5 bases from V and 4 bases from J, with 13 bases between. The CDR3: CASSPEWGADTQYF. DNA for the CDR3: TGTGCCAGCAGCCCGGAATGGGGCGCAGATACGCAGTATTTT. Filled out from reference TRBV7-2 and TRBJ2-3, the complete variable domain reads GAGVSQSPSNKVTEKGKDVELRCDPISGHTALYWYRQSLGQGLEFLIYFQGNSAPDKSGLPSDRFSAERTGGSVSTLTIQRTQQEDSAVYLCASSPEWGADTQYFGPGTRLTVL.

The gene calls are TRBV6-1 and TRBJ2-7, with TRBD1 matching 9 bases. CDR3 size: 15 residues. CDR1 MNHNS and CDR2 SASEGT come from the germline V gene. The V gene end was trimmed by 5 bases and the J gene end by 3 bases; junction bases not matched to a gene: 8. This CDR3 is CASSITGGELYEQYF. DNA of the CDR3: TGTGCCAGCAGTATAACAGGGGGCGAGCTCTACGAGCAGTACTTC.

This clonotype appeared many times. The J gene is TRBJ2-5, the V gene TRBV2, with a possible D match to TRBD1 (5 bases). Trimming removed 6 bases at V and 4 bases at J, with 9 bases between. The germline gives CDR1 SNHLY, CDR2 FYNNEI. The CDR3 runs 12 residues. The CDR3 DNA reads as TGTGCCAGCAGAGACAGAGCAGAGACCCAGTACTTC. It codes for CASRDRAETQYF. Drawing the rest from reference TRBV2 and TRBJ2-5, the complete variable domain is EPEVTQTPSHQVTQMGQEVILRCVPISNHLYFYWYRQILGQKVEFLVSFYNNEISEKSEIFDDQFSVERPDGSNFTLKIRSTKLEDSAMYFCASRDRAETQYFGPGTRLLVL.

V gene TRBV15 combines with J gene TRBJ2-1, with 9 bases identical to TRBD1. Per the germline V gene, CDR1 is LNHNV and CDR2 is YYDKDF (reference sequence). This CDR3 has 15 residues. The V segment lost 2 bases and the J segment 5 bases; nucleotides outside the gene matches: 4. In DNA, the CDR3 is TGTGCCACCAGCAGAACGGGACAGGGAAACAATGAGCAGTTCTTC. This sequence encodes CATSRTGQGNNEQFF.

This clonotype came up once. The rearrangement joins TRBV11-2 to TRBJ2-7, with 7 bases identical to TRBD2. This CDR3 spans 16 amino acids. Germline CDR1 and CDR2: SGHAT and FQNNGV. After removal of 0 bases from V and 0 bases from J, the junction contained 5 bases not matched to a gene. CDR3 in amino acids: CASSLERGKASYEQYF. The CDR3 region has the DNA TGTGCCAGCAGCTTAGAGCGGGGGAAAGCCTCCTACGAGCAGTACTTC.